This entry concerns a single T cell receptor beta chain. Its antigen remains unknown. The data were taken from a study of metastatic and nonmetastatic thyroid tumors. Background on the study: Repertoires were compared across blood and tumor or nodule tissue from malignant and benign thyroid patients.

All patients reached thyroid surgery having received no treatment beforehand. Study results and caveats: Malignant tumors reportedly showed significantly higher TCR beta diversity than benign nodules in both blood and tumor.

In the study's own analysis: A classifier of distant metastasis in papillary thyroid cancer was built from CDR3 differences (across clinicopathological groups). TCRdb redid the clone calls on the PCR reads using MiXCR. It is TCRdb's table, rather than the study itself, that gives the V and J calls and clone size. This sample carries some 42,000 clones, more than 25% of them seen once, and the ten largest clones take around 9.9%. The CDR3 consists of 16 residues. CDR1 is DFQATT and CDR2 is SNEGSKA in the germline V gene (reference sequence). V was pared by 3 bases and J by 3 bases, with 6 bases of the junction left unmatched.

The sample was blood. The chain employs TRBV20-1 and TRBJ2-2; 11 bases agree with TRBD2. The sequence derives from a male donor with papillary thyroid cancer or a benign thyroid nodule (not recorded which). Some clones in this sample may be carry-over from other donors' samples. The CDR3 DNA reads as TGCAGTGCTAGGGTAGCGGGAGGGCCCCACACCGGGGAGCTGTTTTTT. This translates into CSARVAGGPHTGELFF.